A single sample is the source of the 13 T cell receptor beta chains below, sequenced in a study of cytomegalovirus exposure and HLA in healthy donors. Use of 60 Vbeta and 13 Jbeta primers characterized the PCR. The method was immunoSEQ multiplex PCR; TCRdb's version includes in-frame clones alone and lacks a portion of them. This sample carries roughly 130,000 clones, 60% to 75% of them seen once, and the ten largest clones take about 6%. The sequenced sample consisted of PBMCs. These TCRs come from a woman between 45 and 60 years old in good health and CMV-seropositive.

The J gene is TRBJ1-2, the V gene TRBV6-5; TRBD1 aligns across 7 bases. The J segment lost 6 bases and the V segment lost 7 bases, leaving 11 bases of the junction unmatched. The CDR3 extends over 14 amino acids. Germline assignment: CDR1 MNHEY and CDR2 SVGAGI. CDR3 amino acids: CASTKANRGDGYTF. The CDR3 DNA sequence: TGTGCCAGCACCAAAGCTAACAGGGGTGATGGCTACACCTTC.

V and J are TRBV6-6 and TRBJ2-3; no clear D. The ends were cut back, 2 bases at V and 5 bases at J, with 2 bases in the middle. Germline loops: CDR1 MNHNY, CDR2 SVGAGI (reference sequence). The CDR3 has 11 amino acids. CDR3 in DNA: TGTGCCAGCAGTTACCTAGATACGCAGTATTTT. This sequence encodes CASSYLDTQYF.

In DNA, the CDR3 is TGTGCCAGCTCCAAAAACACGGGGAGCTCCTACGAGCAGTACTTC. It translates to CASSKNTGSSYEQYF. The V gene is TRBV6-5, the J gene TRBJ2-7, with D tentatively TRBD2 (5 bases). CDR1 and CDR2 from the germline V gene are MNHEY and SVGAGI. This CDR3 is built from 15 residues. V dropped 8 bases and J dropped 0 bases, with 17 bases sitting between them.

The CDR3 here is CASSPPDRGHYEQYF. CDR3 in DNA: TGTGCCAGCTCACCACCGGACAGGGGGCATTACGAGCAGTACTTC. V gene TRBV18 combines with J gene TRBJ2-7; the match to TRBD1 covers 11 bases. The V and J ends lost 0 bases and 4 bases, in that order; junction bases with no gene match: 2. This CDR3 has 15 residues. Germline assignment: CDR1 KGHSH and CDR2 LQKENI.

This clone was counted only a few times. The chain employs TRBV6-9 and TRBJ2-3; no clear D gene. The CDR3 has 15 amino acids. Trimming took 2 bases from V and 0 from J, leaving 9 bases between them. Looked up from germline, CDR1 is MNHGY and CDR2 is SVAAGI. The DNA of the CDR3 is TGTGCCAGCAGTTATCTCGCGGATAGCACAGATACGCAGTATTTT. It codes for CASSYLADSTDTQYF.

This clone was detected only a few times. CDR3 in DNA: TGTGCCAAGACCGGGACAGCTTTCACCGGGGAGCTGTTTTTT. Its translation: CAKTGTAFTGELFF. J is TRBJ2-2 and V is TRBV2, with 7 nucleotides matching TRBD1. Trimming took 10 bases from V and 4 from J; bases not matched to a gene: 9. Germline CDR1 is SNHLY and CDR2 is FYNNEI. The CDR3 is 14 amino acids.

The chain is built from TRBV19 and TRBJ2-3; 9 bases line up with TRBD2. V trimming: 10 bases; J trimming: 2 bases; junction bases outside the gene matches: 7. In germline, CDR1 is LNHDA, CDR2 SQIVND (reference sequence). This CDR3 contains 14 residues. The CDR3 DNA sequence: TGTGCCACCCAGGCTAGCGGGGCCACAGATACGCAGTATTTT. Its translation is CATQASGATDTQYF.

This clone was counted between two and nine times. This rearrangement joins TRBV5-8 to TRBJ1-1; maybe TRBD1 (6 bases). V lost 9 bases, J lost 4 bases, and 16 bases lay in between. CDR3 size: 13 residues. CDR1 and CDR2 (germline): SGHTS, YDEGEE. The CDR3 is CATNRESITEAFF. DNA for the CDR3: TGTGCCACCAACAGGGAATCGATCACTGAAGCTTTCTTT.

The genes are TRBV4-2 and TRBJ2-5, with TRBD2 identical over 11 bases. The CDR3 is made up of 16 amino acids. J was trimmed by 2 bases and V by 1 base; bases with no gene match: 3. Germline CDR1 is LGHNA and CDR2 is YNFKEQ. The CDR3 here is CASSQGSSGGQETQYF. The CDR3 coding sequence is TGTGCCAGCAGCCAAGGATCTAGCGGGGGGCAAGAGACCCAGTACTTC.

The chain uses TRBV4-1 and TRBJ1-6; TRBD1 matches 9 bases. V shed 4 bases, J shed 10 bases, and the junction held 11 bases outside the gene matches. The germline V gene encodes CDR1 MGHRA and CDR2 YSYEKL. The CDR3 is 16 amino acids. The CDR3 reads CASSPVLGQGFSPLHF. In DNA form, the CDR3 reads TGCGCCAGCAGCCCTGTCTTGGGACAGGGCTTCTCACCCCTCCACTTT.

The V and J genes are TRBV5-1 and TRBJ2-1; TRBD2 is a possible D gene (5 bases). The CDR3 length is 14 residues. Trimming removed 6 bases from V and 2 bases from J, with 12 bases in between. Germline V gives CDR1 SGHRS, CDR2 YFSETQ. The CDR3 coding sequence is TGCGCCAGCAACAAAGCGGACCCCTACAATGAGCAGTTCTTC. Its translation: CASNKADPYNEQFF.

The rearrangement links TRBV18 to TRBJ1-5, with 8 bases aligning to TRBD1. The junction had 2 bases not matched to a gene; V was cut back by 2 bases and J by 5 bases. The CDR3 contains 14 residues. The germline CDR1 and CDR2 sequences are KGHSH and LQKENI. CDR3 loop: CASSPGQGHQPQHF. CDR3 DNA: TGTGCCAGCTCACCAGGACAGGGACATCAGCCCCAGCATTTT.

The chain couples TRBV5-1 to TRBJ2-1; weak D call: TRBD2 (7 bases). CDR1 is SGHRS, CDR2 YFSETQ, per germline. V dropped 4 bases and J dropped 4 bases, with 12 bases sitting between them. CDR3 length: 14 amino acids. CDR3 in amino acids: CASSRRGGYNEQFF. In DNA form, the CDR3 reads TGCGCCAGCAGCCGAAGGGGGGGGTACAATGAGCAGTTCTTC. The variable domain in full, with the rest retrieved from reference TRBV5-1 and TRBJ2-1, is KAGVTQTPRYLIKTRGQQVTLSCSPISGHRSVSWYQQTPGQGLQFLFEYFSETQRNKGNFPGRFSGRQFSNSRSEMNVSTLELGDSALYLCASSRRGGYNEQFFGPGTRLTVL.